One and the same sample provided the 9 T cell receptor beta chains below, sequenced in a study of blood T cell repertoires in COVID-19. TCRdb's table, derived via immunoSEQ multiplex PCR, lists solely in-frame clones and lacks some. The sample records some 150,000 clones, approximately 80% being singletons. Sequences were obtained from peripheral blood. These receptors all stem from a woman older than 75 with acute or convalescent COVID-19.

The V and J genes are TRBV4-3 and TRBJ1-3, with D maybe TRBD1 (6 bases). Germline CDR1 reads LGHNA; CDR2 reads YSLEER. Deletions cut 1 base from V and 4 bases from J, with 8 bases between. The CDR3 consists of 14 residues. In DNA, the CDR3 is TGCGCCAGCAGCCAAGTAGACAGGGGAAACACCATATATTTT. Residues: CASSQVDRGNTIYF.

V gene TRBV7-8 combines with J gene TRBJ1-4, with 8 bases fitting TRBD1. Germline CDR1 is SGHVS and CDR2 is FQNEAQ. V gave up 2 bases and J gave up 3 bases; unmatched junction bases: 8. The CDR3 runs to 17 residues. Written as DNA, the CDR3 is TGTGCCAGCAGCTTAAAGGCAGGGGGCTTGGCTAATGAAAAACTGTTTTTT. It codes for CASSLKAGGLANEKLFF.

The chain has TRBV5-1 and TRBJ1-2; 7 bases agree with TRBD1. Germline V gene sequence: CDR1 SGHRS, CDR2 YFSETQ. V was clipped by 3 bases and J by 7 bases; unmatched bases: 9. The CDR3 is 14 residues long. The CDR3 DNA reads as TGCGCCAGCAGCTCGGACAGGAGTCCTCTTGGCTACACCTTC. As protein: CASSSDRSPLGYTF.

This clone was picked up one time. The chain is built from TRBV6-5 and TRBJ2-3, with 7 bases that match TRBD2. This CDR3 has 15 residues. The junction had 1 base not matched to a gene; V was cut back by 1 base and J by 0 bases. The germline gives CDR1 MNHEY, CDR2 SVGAGI. Here the CDR3 reads CASSYWGGSTDTQYF. CDR3 in DNA: TGTGCCAGCAGTTACTGGGGGGGAAGCACAGATACGCAGTATTTT.

The V call is TRBV2, the J call TRBJ2-7; tentative D call: TRBD1 (5 bases). V was shortened by 4 bases and J by 3 bases, with 22 bases between the two germline ends. Germline values: CDR1 SNHLY, CDR2 FYNNEI. CDR3 size: 17 residues. In DNA, the CDR3 is TGTGCCAGCAGTGGGGGCCCGACTTCCCTCATCTACTACGAGCAGTACTTC. It codes for CASSGGPTSLIYYEQYF. The whole variable domain, remainder taken from reference TRBV2 and TRBJ2-7, is EPEVTQTPSHQVTQMGQEVILRCVPISNHLYFYWYRQILGQKVEFLVSFYNNEISEKSEIFDDQFSVERPDGSNFTLKIRSTKLEDSAMYFCASSGGPTSLIYYEQYFGPGTRLTVT.

This chain links TRBV27 with TRBJ2-7, with 7 bases aligning to TRBD1. The CDR3 totals 15 residues. Germline trimming cut 8 bases from V and 2 bases from J; bases unmatched to any gene: 12. Germline-derived CDR1 and CDR2 are MNHEY and SMNVEV (reference sequence). The CDR3 region is CASGPRGGPTYEQYF. CDR3 DNA sequence: TGTGCCAGCGGCCCAAGAGGGGGCCCTACCTACGAGCAGTACTTC.

The V call is TRBV19, the J call TRBJ1-2; D might be TRBD1 (5 bases). V lost 4 bases to trimming and J lost 1 base, with 13 bases between them. CDR1 is LNHDA, CDR2 SQIVND, per germline (reference sequence). This CDR3 contains 15 residues. The CDR3 region is CASSTLDTFNYGYTF. DNA of the CDR3: TGTGCCAGTAGTACGTTGGACACCTTTAACTATGGCTACACCTTC.

This chain uses TRBV7-3 with TRBJ2-5, with 9 bases lining up with TRBD1. The V gene end was trimmed by 6 bases and the J gene end by 5 bases; junction bases not matched to a gene: 4. CDR1 and CDR2 from the germline V gene are SGHTA and FQGTGA. This CDR3 spans 13 amino acids. The CDR3 DNA follows: TGTGCCAGCAGTAGGGACAGGGATGAGACCCAGTACTTC. The encoded protein is CASSRDRDETQYF.

The CDR3 DNA reads TGTGCCACCAGCAGAGATCCTGGACAGCTCTATGGCTACACCTTC. As protein: CATSRDPGQLYGYTF. The chain combines TRBV15 with TRBJ1-2; D may be TRBD1 (6 bases). CDR1 LNHNV and CDR2 YYDKDF come from the germline V gene (reference sequence). This CDR3 is 15 amino acids long. Trimming removed 0 bases from V and 4 bases from J, with 12 bases in between.